The rows below give T cell receptor beta chains drawn from one sample of a study of shared clonotypes between healthy human individuals. Sequencing used immunoSEQ multiplex PCR; TCRdb keeps in-frame clones, though not all of them. This table holds 780,000 or so clones, over 60% found once. Sample: memory CD4+ T cells sorted from blood. These receptors came from a woman between 25 and 40 years old in good health. Both conserved end residues are part of each CDR3. The order of the fields is D gene, J gene, clone size, V gene, CDR3 protein, CDR3 DNA. The D gene is left open where the match is weak. Expanded clones are given a class, and other clones once, few, many or no size at all.

>TRBD1|TRBJ1-5|-|TRBV2
CASRTTGGGQPQHF
TGTGCCAGCAGGACCACAGGGGGTGGACAGCCCCAGCATTTT
>-|TRBJ2-1|-|TRBV5-1
CASTGGTAGQFF
TGCGCCAGCACCGGAGGGACAGCCGGGCAGTTCTTC
>-|TRBJ2-1|-|TRBV5-1
CASSLIAGSYNEQFF
TGCGCCAGCAGCTTGATTGCGGGGTCCTACAATGAGCAGTTCTTC
>-|TRBJ1-1|few|TRBV6-6
CASIGGMGTEAFF
TGTGCCAGCATAGGAGGGATGGGCACTGAAGCTTTCTTT
>-|TRBJ2-7|-|TRBV29-1
CSVEGQGGTEQYF
TGCAGCGTTGAGGGCCAGGGGGGAACCGAGCAGTACTTC
>-|TRBJ1-2|-|TRBV20-1
CSARAQDGYTF
TGCAGTGCTAGAGCACAGGATGGCTACACCTTC
>-|TRBJ1-2|-|TRBV29-1
CSVDHVLTEYGYTF
TGCAGCGTTGATCATGTCCTGACTGAATATGGCTACACCTTC
>-|TRBJ1-2|-|TRBV28
CASSSTPGLPDGYTF
TGTGCCAGCAGTTCGACTCCCGGGCTCCCAGATGGCTACACCTTC
>TRBD1|TRBJ2-7|few|TRBV28
CASSRDRTYEQYF
TGTGCCAGCAGCAGGGACAGAACCTACGAGCAGTACTTC
>TRBD2|TRBJ2-1|few|TRBV4-1
CASSQSGRAENEQFF
TGCGCCAGCAGCCAATCGGGGAGGGCCGAAAATGAGCAGTTCTTC
>-|TRBJ1-2|-|TRBV7-9
CASSLPTGTNYGYTF
TGTGCCAGCAGCTTACCGACAGGAACTAACTATGGCTACACCTTC
>TRBD1|TRBJ1-4|-|TRBV2
CASNRDRGQGEKLFF
TGTGCCAGCAACCGGGACAGGGGGCAAGGTGAAAAACTGTTTTTT
>-|TRBJ2-1|-|TRBV20-1
CSAPRNNEQFF
TGCAGTGCTCCCCGAAACAATGAGCAGTTCTTC
>-|TRBJ2-7|-|TRBV19
CASRGTLDSYEQYF
TGTGCCAGTAGGGGGACCCTCGACTCCTACGAGCAGTACTTC
>-|TRBJ2-2|-|TRBV27
CASSPPVAQANTGELFF
TGTGCCAGCAGTCCCCCCGTGGCGCAAGCGAACACCGGGGAGCTGTTTTTT
>-|TRBJ2-5|-|TRBV6-1
CASSEGAGNSETQYF
TGTGCCAGCAGTGAAGGGGCAGGGAATTCGGAGACCCAGTACTTC
>TRBD1|TRBJ1-2|-|TRBV11-2
CASSARDRGNYGYTF
TGTGCCAGCAGCGCCCGGGACAGGGGTAACTATGGCTACACCTTC
>-|TRBJ2-3|-|TRBV10-3
CAISVGQSTDTQYF
TGTGCCATCAGTGTTGGGCAGAGCACAGATACGCAGTATTTT
>TRBD2|TRBJ2-1|few|TRBV5-1
CASSLSSAGYNEQFF
TGCGCCAGCAGCTTGTCCTCAGCGGGGTACAATGAGCAGTTCTTC
>-|TRBJ2-3|-|TRBV6-5
CASRMAAGTDTQYF
TGTGCCAGCAGGATGGCGGCGGGAACAGATACGCAGTATTTT
>-|TRBJ2-5|-|TRBV7-3
CASSSFIETQYF
TGTGCCAGCAGCTCCTTCATCGAGACCCAGTACTTC
>-|TRBJ1-5|-|TRBV2
CASSEGPGNQPQHF
TGTGCCAGCAGTGAAGGTCCGGGCAATCAGCCCCAGCATTTT
>TRBD1|TRBJ2-1|-|TRBV4-2
CASSQAPGQGPLAPSSYNEQFF
TGTGCCAGCAGCCAAGCCCCGGGACAGGGACCACTAGCTCCGAGCTCCTACAATGAGCAGTTCTTC
>TRBD1|TRBJ1-2|-|TRBV28
CASSFPGQGNYGYTF
TGTGCCAGCAGTTTCCCGGGACAGGGGAACTATGGCTACACCTTC
>TRBD2|TRBJ2-1|-|TRBV29-1
CSVLPHAGTLAGGRSVIRGEQFF
TGCAGCGTTTTGCCCCACGCGGGGACCTTAGCGGGAGGGCGGTCTGTTATACGAGGTGAGCAGTTCTTC
>-|TRBJ1-2|-|TRBV2
CASSGQLTLNYGYTF
TGTGCCAGCAGTGGACAGCTAACCCTTAACTATGGCTACACCTTC
>-|TRBJ1-5|-|TRBV28
CASSSRPQPQHF
TGTGCCAGCAGTTCCCGCCCGCAGCCCCAGCATTTT